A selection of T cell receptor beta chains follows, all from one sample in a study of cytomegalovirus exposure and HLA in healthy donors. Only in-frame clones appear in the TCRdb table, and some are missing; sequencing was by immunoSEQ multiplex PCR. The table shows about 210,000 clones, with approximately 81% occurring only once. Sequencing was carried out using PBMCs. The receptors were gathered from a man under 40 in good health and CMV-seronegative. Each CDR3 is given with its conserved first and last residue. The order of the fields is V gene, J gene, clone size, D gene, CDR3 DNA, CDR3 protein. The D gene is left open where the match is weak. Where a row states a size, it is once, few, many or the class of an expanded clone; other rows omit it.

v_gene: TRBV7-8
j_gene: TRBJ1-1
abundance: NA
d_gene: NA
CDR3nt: TGTGCCAGCAGCTTGCGTTTAAGTAGCACTGAAGCTTTCTTT
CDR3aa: CASSLRLSSTEAFF

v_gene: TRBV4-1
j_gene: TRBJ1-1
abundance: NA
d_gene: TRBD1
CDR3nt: TGCGCCAGCAGCCAAGACCGACAGGGCCCTGAAGCTTTCTTT
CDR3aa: CASSQDRQGPEAFF

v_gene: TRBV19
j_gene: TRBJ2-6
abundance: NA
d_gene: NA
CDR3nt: TGTGCCAGTAGTTCCTACGCGGAGGTAGTATGGGCCAGCGTCCTGACTTTC
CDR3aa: CASSSYAEVVWASVLTF

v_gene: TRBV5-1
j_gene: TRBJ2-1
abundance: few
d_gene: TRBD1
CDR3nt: TGCGCCAGCAGCTACGGACAGGGGGCGAGTACAATGAAGCAGTTCTTC
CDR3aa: CASSYGQGASTMKQFF

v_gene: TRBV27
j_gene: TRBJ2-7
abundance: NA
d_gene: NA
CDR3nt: TGTGCCAGCAGAATTGGGACATCTCCCTCCTACGAGCAGTACTTC
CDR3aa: CASRIGTSPSYEQYF

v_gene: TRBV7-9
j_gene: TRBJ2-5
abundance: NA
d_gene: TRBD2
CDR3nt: TGTGCCAGCAGTCATTTACTAGCGGAGGAGACCCAGTACTTC
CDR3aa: CASSHLLAEETQYF

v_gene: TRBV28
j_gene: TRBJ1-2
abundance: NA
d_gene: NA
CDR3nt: TGTGCCAGCAGCAAAAGGGACACCTTACGCTACACCTTC
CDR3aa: CASSKRDTLRYTF

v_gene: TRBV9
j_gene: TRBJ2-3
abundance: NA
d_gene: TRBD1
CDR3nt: TGTGCCAGCAGAGCAACAGGGGCAGGGGTTGACACAGATACGCAGTATTTT
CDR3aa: CASRATGAGVDTDTQYF

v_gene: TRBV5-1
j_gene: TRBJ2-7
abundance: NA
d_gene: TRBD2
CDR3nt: TGCGCCAGCAGACTGGGGCTAGCGGGGTTAAGCTCCTACGAGCAGTACTTC
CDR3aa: CASRLGLAGLSSYEQYF

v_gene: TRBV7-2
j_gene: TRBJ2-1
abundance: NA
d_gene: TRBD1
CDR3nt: TGTGCCAGCAGCTTGGGCAGGGGGCGGAATGAGCAGTTCTTC
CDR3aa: CASSLGRGRNEQFF

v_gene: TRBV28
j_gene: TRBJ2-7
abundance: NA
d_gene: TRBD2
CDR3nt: TGTGCCAGCAGTTTCGCGCTGGGAGGGCCCTACGAGCAGTACTTC
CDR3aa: CASSFALGGPYEQYF

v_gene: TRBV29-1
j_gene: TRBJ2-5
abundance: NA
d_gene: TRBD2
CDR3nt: TGCAGCGCTTTATCGGGGGGGCGAGAGACCCAGTACTTC
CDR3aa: CSALSGGRETQYF

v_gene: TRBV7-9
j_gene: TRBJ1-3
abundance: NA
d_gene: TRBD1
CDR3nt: TGTTCCAGTTCCCCCCCGACAGGGGCCGGAAACACCATATATTTT
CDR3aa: CSSSPPTGAGNTIYF